Listed here are 6 T cell receptor beta chains from one sample, sequenced in a study of technical replicates of blood from a few donors. The protocol was immunoSEQ multiplex PCR, while the TCRdb copy is restricted to in-frame clones and leaves out a portion. The sample carries tens of thousands of clones, less than 99% recorded once. Sequenced input: T cells isolated from PBMCs. The source of these receptors is a human donor in good health.

The chain couples TRBV19 to TRBJ1-5; possible D gene TRBD1, 6 bases. The CDR3 loop spans 14 amino acids. Deletions cut 2 bases from V and 5 bases from J, with 10 bases between. Germline V gene data show CDR1 as LNHDA and CDR2 as SQIVND (reference sequence). In DNA, the CDR3 is TGTGCCAGTAGTATATCACAGGGCTATCAGCCCCAGCATTTT. This gives the protein CASSISQGYQPQHF.

The V call is TRBV5-6, the J call TRBJ1-1; D may be TRBD1 (6 bases). The CDR3 covers 14 residues. CDR1 and CDR2 (germline): SGHDT, YYEEEE. V dropped 5 bases and J dropped 5 bases, with 16 bases sitting between them. The DNA for the CDR3 is TGTGCCAGCAGTGTTTGGGGGGGCGGGACTGAAGCTTTCTTT. Translation gives CASSVWGGGTEAFF.

The V gene is TRBV28, the J gene TRBJ2-1; perhaps TRBD2 as D (5 bases). Germline V gene lookup returns CDR1 MDHEN and CDR2 SYDVKM. This CDR3 spans 13 amino acids. The V end was cut by 8 bases, the J end by 7 bases, with 15 bases between. The CDR3 spells CASGGSILNEQFF. CDR3 nucleotide sequence: TGTGCCAGCGGCGGGTCGATCCTGAATGAGCAGTTCTTC. The full variable domain, with the rest looked up from reference TRBV28 and TRBJ2-1, is DVKVTQSSRYLVKRTGEKVFLECVQDMDHENMFWYRQDPGLGLRLIYFSYDVKMKEKGDIPEGYSVSREKKERFSLILESASTNQTSMYLCASGGSILNEQFFGPGTRLTVL.

This clone has only one observation. The chain recombines TRBV4-1 with TRBJ1-1; a possible D gene is TRBD1 (5 bases). Between the trimmed V and J ends, which lost 4 bases and 2 bases, there was a span of 14 bases. The germline gives CDR1 MGHRA, CDR2 YSYEKL. This CDR3 spans 15 amino acids. In DNA form, the CDR3 reads TGCGCCAGCAGCCCCCGGGGAGGGGTTAACACTGAAGCTTTCTTT. It specifies CASSPRGGVNTEAFF.

The genes are TRBV27 and TRBJ2-4; D uncertain. Germline V gene sequence: CDR1 MNHEY, CDR2 SMNVEV (reference sequence). This CDR3 contains 17 residues. Trimming took off 4 bases at V and 0 bases at J, with 16 bases between the two ends. The CDR3 DNA sequence: TGTGCCAGCAGTTCGTTGATCGGAGAACTAGCCAAAAACATTCAGTACTTC. It translates to CASSSLIGELAKNIQYF.

This clone has just one count. The V call is TRBV7-9, the J call TRBJ1-2; D is unresolved. The CDR3 is made up of 13 amino acids. With 5 bases removed from V and 4 bases from J, the gap between germline ends came to 11 bases. From germline, CDR1 is SEHNR and CDR2 FQNEAQ (reference sequence). The CDR3 loop reads CASSRRPSYGYTF. The CDR3 DNA reads as TGTGCCAGCAGCCGGAGGCCGAGCTATGGCTACACCTTC.